Listed below are T cell receptor beta chains from one sample, sequenced in a study of T-cell reconstitution after alpha-beta-depleted transplantation in children. One entry per CDR3 protein, called by TCRdb with MiXCR from the PCR reads. In the table there are 490,000 or so distinct CDR3 sequences, approximately 10% of which are singletons. The source was PBMCs, collected before TCRalphabeta/CD19-depleted stem cell transplant. The source is a child aged 2-15 years with inherited bone marrow failure, due to receive a stem cell transplant. Both conserved end residues are part of each CDR3. A D gene is named only where the DNA matches it firmly. A clone size is listed for some rows: how often the clone was seen (once, few, many), or a class if it is expanded.

clone_size,d_call,v_call,j_call,cdr3_aa,cdr3_nt
many,-,TRBV2,TRBJ1-2,CASSDLGGGYGYTF,TGTGCCAGCAGTGACCTGGGAGGGGGCTATGGCTACACCTTC
many,-,TRBV4-3,TRBJ1-6,CASSQEGVPYNSPLHF,TGCGCCAGCAGCCAAGAAGGAGTACCTTATAATTCACCCCTCCACTTT
few,-,TRBV12-3/TRBV12-4,TRBJ2-1,CASSLRGLGGRSYNEQFF,TGTGCCAGCAGTTTAAGGGGGCTGGGCGGGAGGTCCTACAATGAGCAGTTCTTC
many,TRBD2,TRBV3-1,TRBJ2-5,CASSQGFSGPGGQETQYF,TGTGCCAGCAGCCAAGGTTTTAGCGGGCCTGGGGGCCAAGAGACCCAGTACTTC
many,TRBD2,TRBV5-1,TRBJ2-4,CASRAVLAGDNIQYF,TGCGCCAGCAGGGCTGTGCTAGCGGGAGATAACATTCAGTACTTC
many,TRBD2,TRBV2,TRBJ2-1,CASSEGTRGFSYNEQFF,TGTGCCAGCAGTGAGGGGACTAGGGGGTTCTCCTACAATGAGCAGTTCTTC
many,-,TRBV30,TRBJ2-7,CAWSGRHYSYEQYF,TGTGCCTGGAGTGGACGCCATTACTCCTACGAGCAGTACTTC
many,-,TRBV9,TRBJ2-2,CASSPRLGKKKTGELFF,TGTGCCAGCAGCCCCCGGTTGGGCAAGAAAAAGACCGGGGAGCTGTTTTTT
many,TRBD2,TRBV7-9,TRBJ2-1,CASSLGGRAEQFF,TGTGCCAGCAGCTTGGGCGGGAGGGCTGAGCAGTTCTTC
many,-,TRBV20-1,TRBJ2-1,CSARDRGVSSYNEQFF,TGCAGTGCTAGAGATCGGGGCGTAAGCTCCTACAATGAGCAGTTCTTC
many,-,TRBV25-1,TRBJ1-2,CASSATGSNGYTF,TGTGCCAGCAGTGCGACAGGAAGTAATGGCTACACCTTC
many,TRBD1,TRBV5-1,TRBJ1-1,CASSANDRGNTEAFF,TGCGCCAGCAGCGCCAACGACAGGGGGAACACTGAAGCTTTCTTT
many,-,TRBV6-2/TRBV6-3,TRBJ2-7,CASSYPGTFYEQYF,TGTGCCAGCAGTTACCCTGGGACCTTCTACGAGCAGTACTTC
many,TRBD1,TRBV19,TRBJ2-2,CASSADREGAGELFF,TGTGCCAGTAGCGCCGACAGGGAAGGGGCCGGGGAGCTGTTTTTT
-,TRBD2,TRBV7-9,TRBJ2-1,CASSARLAGVNYNEQFF,TGTGCCAGCAGCGCAAGACTAGCGGGAGTGAACTACAATGAGCAGTTCTTC
-,TRBD2,TRBV7-2,TRBJ2-3,CASSFPGAGDTQYF,TGTGCCAGCAGCTTTCCGGGAGCGGGGGATACGCAGTATTTT
many,TRBD1,TRBV19,TRBJ2-7,CASSFGQGEEQYF,TGTGCCAGTAGCTTCGGACAGGGAGAGGAGCAGTACTTC
many,TRBD2,TRBV12-3/TRBV12-4,TRBJ2-7,CASSPKGRLAGSYEQYF,TGTGCCAGCAGTCCAAAAGGGAGGCTAGCGGGGTCCTACGAGCAGTACTTC
many,-,TRBV7-2,TRBJ1-3,CASSFAQGDTIYF,TGTGCCAGCAGCTTCGCACAGGGAGACACCATATATTTT
many,-,TRBV28,TRBJ2-7,CASSLFQGGFYEQYF,TGTGCCAGCAGTTTATTCCAGGGGGGGTTCTACGAGCAGTACTTC
few,TRBD1,TRBV5-4,TRBJ2-3,CASSLGTGSVLTQYF,TGTGCCAGCAGCTTAGGGACAGGGTCGGTCTTGACGCAGTATTTT
many,TRBD2,TRBV7-8,TRBJ2-5,CASSLAGILAVQETQYF,TGTGCCAGCAGCTTAGCCGGTATTCTAGCGGTACAAGAGACCCAGTACTTC
many,-,TRBV11-2,TRBJ2-7,CASSGHRADEQYF,TGTGCCAGCAGCGGACACAGGGCCGACGAGCAGTACTTC
many,TRBD2,TRBV5-1,TRBJ2-3,CASSTGLAGETQYF,TGCGCCAGCAGCACGGGACTAGCGGGAGAGACGCAGTATTTT
many,-,TRBV27,TRBJ1-1,CASSYSARGVNTEAFF,TGTGCCAGCAGTTATTCGGCGCGGGGCGTGAACACTGAAGCTTTCTTT
many,TRBD2,TRBV7-8,TRBJ2-5,CASSLVRRLAGFGGETQYF,TGTGCCAGCAGCTTAGTGAGGCGACTAGCGGGATTTGGAGGAGAGACCCAGTACTTC
many,-,TRBV12-3/TRBV12-4,TRBJ2-4,CASTQGIAGIQYF,TGTGCCAGCACCCAAGGTATAGCTGGCATTCAGTACTTC
many,TRBD2,TRBV24-1,TRBJ2-1,CATSDLPGTSGNNEQFF,TGTGCCACCAGTGATTTGCCGGGGACTAGCGGGAACAATGAGCAGTTCTTC